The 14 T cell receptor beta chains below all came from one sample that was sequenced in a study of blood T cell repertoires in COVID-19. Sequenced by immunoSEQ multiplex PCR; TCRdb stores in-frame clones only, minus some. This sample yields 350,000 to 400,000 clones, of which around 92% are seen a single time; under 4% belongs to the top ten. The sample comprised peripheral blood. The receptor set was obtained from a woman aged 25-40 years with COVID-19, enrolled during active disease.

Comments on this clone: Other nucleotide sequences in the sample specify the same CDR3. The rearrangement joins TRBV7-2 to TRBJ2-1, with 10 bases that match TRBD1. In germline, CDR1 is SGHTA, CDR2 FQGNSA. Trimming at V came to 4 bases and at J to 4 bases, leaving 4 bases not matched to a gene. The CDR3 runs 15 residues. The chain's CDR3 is CASSSRDRGYNEQFF. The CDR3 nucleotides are TGTGCCAGCAGCTCCCGGGACAGGGGATACAATGAGCAGTTCTTC.

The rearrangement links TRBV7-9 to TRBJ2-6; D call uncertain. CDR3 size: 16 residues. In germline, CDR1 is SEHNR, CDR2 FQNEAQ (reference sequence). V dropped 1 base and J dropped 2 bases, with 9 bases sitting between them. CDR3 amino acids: CASSLVGRAGANVLTF. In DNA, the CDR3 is TGTGCCAGCAGCTTAGTAGGCCGGGCTGGGGCCAACGTCCTGACTTTC.

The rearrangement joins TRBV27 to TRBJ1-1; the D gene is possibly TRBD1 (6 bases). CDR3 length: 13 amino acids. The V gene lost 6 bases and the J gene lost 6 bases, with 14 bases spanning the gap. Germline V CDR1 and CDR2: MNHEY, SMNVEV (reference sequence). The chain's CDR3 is CASRLQGDSEAFF. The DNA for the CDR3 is TGTGCCAGCAGACTACAGGGTGATTCTGAAGCTTTCTTT.

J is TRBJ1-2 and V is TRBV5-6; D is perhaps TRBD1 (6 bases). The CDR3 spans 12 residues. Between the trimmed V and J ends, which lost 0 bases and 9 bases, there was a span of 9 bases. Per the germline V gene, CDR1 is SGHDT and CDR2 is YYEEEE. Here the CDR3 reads CASSLDTGSYTF. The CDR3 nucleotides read TGTGCCAGCAGCTTGGATACAGGGAGCTACACCTTC.

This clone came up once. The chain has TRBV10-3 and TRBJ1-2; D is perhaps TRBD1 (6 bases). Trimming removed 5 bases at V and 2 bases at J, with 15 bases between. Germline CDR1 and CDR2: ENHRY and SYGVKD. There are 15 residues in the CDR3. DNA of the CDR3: TGTGCCATCAGTCTTTCAGGGGCCATAAACTATGGCTACACCTTC. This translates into CAISLSGAINYGYTF.

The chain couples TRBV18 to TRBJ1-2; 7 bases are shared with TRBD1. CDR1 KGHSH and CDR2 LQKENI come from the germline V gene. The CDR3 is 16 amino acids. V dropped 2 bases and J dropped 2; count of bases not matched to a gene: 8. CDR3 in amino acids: CASSPFTGTANYGYTF. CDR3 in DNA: TGTGCCAGCTCACCATTCACCGGGACAGCAAACTATGGCTACACCTTC.

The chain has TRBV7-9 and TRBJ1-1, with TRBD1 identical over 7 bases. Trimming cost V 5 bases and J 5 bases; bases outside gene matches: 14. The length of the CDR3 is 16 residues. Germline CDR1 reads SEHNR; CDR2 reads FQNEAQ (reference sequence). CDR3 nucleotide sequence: TGTGCCAGCAGCCCCTCGACCGGGAGGGGGCGAACTGAAGCTTTCTTT. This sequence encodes CASSPSTGRGRTEAFF.

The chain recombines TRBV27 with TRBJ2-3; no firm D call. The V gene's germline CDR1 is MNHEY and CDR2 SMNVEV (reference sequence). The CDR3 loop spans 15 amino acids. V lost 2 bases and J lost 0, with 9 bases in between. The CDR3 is CASSLGYRSTDTQYF. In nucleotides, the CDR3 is TGTGCCAGCAGTTTAGGTTACAGAAGCACAGATACGCAGTATTTT.

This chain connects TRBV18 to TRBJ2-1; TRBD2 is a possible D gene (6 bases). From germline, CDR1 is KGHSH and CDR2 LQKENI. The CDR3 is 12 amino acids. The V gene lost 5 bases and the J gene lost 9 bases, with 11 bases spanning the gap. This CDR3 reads CASSGRAGEQFF. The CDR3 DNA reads TGTGCCAGCTCAGGAAGAGCGGGTGAGCAGTTCTTC. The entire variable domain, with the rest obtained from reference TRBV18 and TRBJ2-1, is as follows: NAGVMQNPRHLVRRRGQEARLRCSPMKGHSHVYWYRQLPEEGLKFMVYLQKENIIDESGMPKERFSAEFPKEGPSILRIQQVVRGDSAAYFCASSGRAGEQFFGPGTRLTVL.

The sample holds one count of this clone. The CDR3: CASSPRGRELFF. In DNA, the CDR3 is TGTGCCAGCAGCCCTCGGGGTCGGGAGCTGTTTTTT. This sequence joins TRBV9 and TRBJ2-2; possibly TRBD2 for D (5 bases). From germline, CDR1 is SGDLS and CDR2 YYNGEE. The CDR3 extends over 12 amino acids. V shed 4 bases and J shed 9 bases, with 10 bases lying between them.

The CDR3 is CASRMVGGDQPQHF. CDR3 coding DNA: TGTGCCAGTAGGATGGTAGGAGGGGATCAGCCCCAGCATTTT. The V gene is TRBV19, the J gene TRBJ1-5; a weak D match, TRBD1 (5 bases). Germline assignment: CDR1 LNHDA and CDR2 SQIVND (reference sequence). This CDR3 contains 14 residues. Trimming removed 6 bases at V and 5 bases at J, with 14 bases between.

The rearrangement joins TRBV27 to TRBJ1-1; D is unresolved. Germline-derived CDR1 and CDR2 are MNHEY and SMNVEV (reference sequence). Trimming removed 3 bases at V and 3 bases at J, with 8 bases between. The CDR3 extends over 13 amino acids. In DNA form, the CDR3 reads TGTGCCAGCAGTTTGGCGGTGTACACTGAAGCTTTCTTT. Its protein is CASSLAVYTEAFF.

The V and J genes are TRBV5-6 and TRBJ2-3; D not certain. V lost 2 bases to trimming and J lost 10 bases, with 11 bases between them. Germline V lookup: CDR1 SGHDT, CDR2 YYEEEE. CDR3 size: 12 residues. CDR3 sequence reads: CASSLSSSAQYF. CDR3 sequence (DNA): TGTGCCAGCAGCTTAAGTTCGTCGGCGCAGTATTTT.

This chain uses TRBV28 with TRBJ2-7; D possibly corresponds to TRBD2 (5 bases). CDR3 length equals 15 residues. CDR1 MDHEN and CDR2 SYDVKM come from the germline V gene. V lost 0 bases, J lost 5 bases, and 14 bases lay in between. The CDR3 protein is CASSLWQAAGNEQYF. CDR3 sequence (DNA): TGTGCCAGCAGTTTATGGCAGGCGGCCGGGAACGAGCAGTACTTC.